This passage covers 2 T cell receptor beta chains from one sample sequenced in a study of T cell responses to AZD1222 COVID-19 vaccine. Sequencing used immunoSEQ multiplex PCR; TCRdb keeps in-frame clones, though not all of them. The sample carries tens of thousands of clones, approximately 90% recorded once. The material sequenced was peripheral blood, taken 28 days after the second AZD1222 dose. The source of these receptors is an adult who received the AZD1222 COVID-19 vaccine.

This rearrangement joins TRBV11-3 to TRBJ2-2; no definite D call. V was trimmed by 0 bases and J by 5 bases, leaving 7 bases between them. The CDR3 is made up of 14 amino acids. Germline V CDR1 and CDR2: SGHNT, YENEEA. Here the CDR3 reads CASSLDPATGELFF. CDR3 DNA: TGTGCCAGCAGCTTAGATCCGGCTACCGGGGAGCTGTTTTTT.

This CDR3 reads CASSHTSYYGYTF. CDR3 DNA sequence: TGCGCCAGCAGCCACACGAGCTACTATGGCTACACCTTC. V gene TRBV4-1 combines with J gene TRBJ1-2; D ambiguous. V shed 3 bases and J shed 3 bases, with 8 bases lying between them. The CDR3 spans 13 residues. Germline lookup yields CDR1 MGHRA and CDR2 YSYEKL.